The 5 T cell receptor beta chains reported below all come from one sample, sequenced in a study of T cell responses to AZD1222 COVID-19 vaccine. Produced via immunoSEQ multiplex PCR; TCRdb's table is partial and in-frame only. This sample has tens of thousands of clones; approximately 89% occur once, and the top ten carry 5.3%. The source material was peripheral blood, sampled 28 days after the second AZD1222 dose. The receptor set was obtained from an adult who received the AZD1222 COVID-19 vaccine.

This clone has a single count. CDR3 sequence: CASSFQGYEQYV. CDR3 in DNA: TGTGCCAGCAGTTTCCAGGGCTACGAGCAGTACGTC. The gene calls are TRBV12-3 or TRBV12-4 and TRBJ2-7; weak D call: TRBD1 (5 bases). The CDR3 is 12 amino acids. V was shortened by 3 bases and J by 3 bases, with 6 bases between the two germline ends.

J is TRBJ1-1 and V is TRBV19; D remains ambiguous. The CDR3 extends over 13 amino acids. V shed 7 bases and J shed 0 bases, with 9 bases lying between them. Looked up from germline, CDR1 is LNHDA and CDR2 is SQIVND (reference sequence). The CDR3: CASKPEMNTEAFF. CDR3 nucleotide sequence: TGTGCCAGTAAACCGGAAATGAACACTGAAGCTTTCTTT.

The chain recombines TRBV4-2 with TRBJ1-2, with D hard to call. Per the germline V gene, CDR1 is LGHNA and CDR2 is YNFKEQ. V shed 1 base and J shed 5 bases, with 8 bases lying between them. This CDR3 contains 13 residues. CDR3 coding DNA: TGTGCCAGCAGCCAAGGGGTGGAGTATGGCTACACCTTC. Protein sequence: CASSQGVEYGYTF.

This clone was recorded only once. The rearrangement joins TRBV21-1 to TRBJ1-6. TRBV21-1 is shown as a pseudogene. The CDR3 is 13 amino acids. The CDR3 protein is CASSKLGRSPLHF. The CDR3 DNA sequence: TGTGCCAGCAGCAAGTTAGGGCGTTCACCCCTCCACTTT.

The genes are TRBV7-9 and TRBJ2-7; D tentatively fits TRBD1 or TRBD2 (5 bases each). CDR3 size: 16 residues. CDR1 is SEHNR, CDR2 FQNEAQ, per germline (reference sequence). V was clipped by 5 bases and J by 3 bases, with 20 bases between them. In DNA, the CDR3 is TGTGCCAGCAGCCCCCCCTCTGGGGGACGGAACTACGAGCAGTACTTC. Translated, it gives CASSPPSGGRNYEQYF.